The entry below describes one T cell receptor beta chain. This clone was detected only once. The target of this receptor is not known. Base quality data are lacking; no much larger clone is found one base away. TCR CDR3 regions were amplified from genomic DNA by multiplex PCR using the deep immunoSEQ assay. Extracted genomic DNA from each cell subset was spread evenly across all wells of several immunoSEQ 96-well plates, with each plate serving as a replicate. For unsorted PBMC, each replicate PCR was loaded with 300 ng genomic DNA, equivalent to some 27,000 T cell genomes. Ten immunoSEQ deep assay plates were used to sequence unsorted PBMC genomic DNA. Purified libraries were quantified with a Qubit 3.0 fluorometer, sized on a Bioanalyzer 2100, and re-quantified with the KAPA Library Quantification kit. Every immunoSEQ 96-well plate was sequenced on a separate single-read 150-cycle Illumina NextSeq 550 flow cell. On the authors' methods: Because the immunoSEQ output held only junctional sequences and lacked quality scores, the filtering could not match the filtering applied to full-length reads. Sequences were annotated with PyIR, a Python wrapper for IgBLAST v1.9, using IMGT germline references to assign V/J genes and CDR3. Any read was removed if the V/J assignment was weak (E-value above 1e-6), the CDR3 was missing, or the read contained stop codons, out-of-frame junctions, or ambiguous translated residues. V3J clonotypes were defined as sequences sharing the same inferred V gene, J gene, and CDR3 amino acid sequence. The percentage overlap between two repertoires was calculated by dividing the number of shared unique clonotypes by the size of the smaller repertoire. Richness of each repertoire was evaluated using RTK rarefaction, the Chao1 estimator, and Recon v2.1 estimates of unobserved clonotypes. TCRdb obtained this table from immuneACCESS and retained in-frame rearrangements with V and J assigned. These tables miss some clones; where compared with another copy, unresolved V genes account for less than half of the shortfall, and the remainder is unexplained. That table is the source of V, J and clone size, and D and trimming were worked out from the DNA. Here the sample has some 510,000 clones; approximately 85% occur a single time. Clones ranked in the top ten supply 13% of the sample.

This record comes from a study of shared clonotypes between healthy human individuals (dated by TCRdb to 2018 to 2020). About the full investigation: A couple of women and a few men aged 18 to 49 years were included in the cohort. Between about 0.94 and 8.9 billion PBMCs per donor were obtained by leukapheresis. To estimate repertoire size and how much clonotype sharing occurs between individuals, the study deeply sequenced the blood TCR repertoires of roughly 5 healthy adults. To increase sequencing depth and limit assay-specific biases, TCR repertoire library preparation and sequencing were carried out by different laboratories using diverse techniques. Broader findings and caveats from the paper: The genetic and exposure-history diversity represented was limited by the small number of donors. Sampling was limited to blood, and TCR repertoires in tissue likely differ from TCR repertoires in blood. Pairwise subsampling indicated that sequencing depth was expected to affect the degree of clonotype sharing among donors.

Donors were healthy HIV-negative adults with no recently reported acute infections or vaccinations. Every donor was a Caucasian adult residing in Nashville, Tennessee, USA. For unsorted samples, tens of millions of PBMCs were counted and genomic DNA was extracted with the QIAamp DNA Blood Mini kit. After blood collection by leukapheresis, PBMCs were isolated using Ficoll-Histopaque density gradient centrifugation and then cryopreserved in the vapor phase of liquid nitrogen. For CDR1 and CDR2, the germline V gene lists SGDLS and YYNGEE. V drops 3 bases and J drops 7 bases, leaving 28 bases in between. From the cysteine up to the phenylalanine, the CDR3 has a length of 18 residues. Here the CDR3 DNA is all that survives: 54 bases in frame from base 1.

The chain employs TRBV9 and TRBJ1-1; tentative D gene TRBD1, with 5 bases matching. Specimen: PBMCs. The receptor was isolated from a middle-aged woman in good health. Some clones in this sample may be carry-over from other donors' samples. The base sequence is TGTGCCAGCAGCGCTAGGCGGGGCCCCCTTTTGAGAGAGGGTGAAGCTTTCTTT. This yields the protein CASSARRGPLLREGEAFF.